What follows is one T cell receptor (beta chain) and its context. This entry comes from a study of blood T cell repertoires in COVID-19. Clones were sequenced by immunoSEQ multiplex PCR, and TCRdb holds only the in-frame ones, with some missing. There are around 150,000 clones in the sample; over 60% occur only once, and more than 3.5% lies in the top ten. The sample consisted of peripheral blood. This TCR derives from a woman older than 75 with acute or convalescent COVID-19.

The CDR3 region has the DNA TGTGCCAGCAGCCCCGGGACTAGCGTCTCCTACGAGCAGTACTTC. Its translation: CASSPGTSVSYEQYF. The chain employs TRBV11-2 and TRBJ2-7; TRBD2 matches 10 bases. V gave up 5 bases and J gave up 0 bases; unmatched junction bases: 4. CDR1 is SGHAT, CDR2 FQNNGV, per germline. This CDR3 has 15 residues.